This paragraph reports one TCR beta chain. Its antigen is unknown. The sample comes from a study of OX40 agonist ivuxolimab in advanced cancers. The overall study: Cohort: around 86% men, mean age approximately 64, aged about 20 to 79.

Autoimmune disease history or systemic immunosuppression barred patients. General study points: On average, CD8+ T cells had more expanded clones than CD4+. Among the least clonally expanded were partial responders at 0.1-3.0 mg/kg.

The CDR3 extends over 12 amino acids. Germline values: CDR1 SNHLY, CDR2 FYNNEI. V gave up 9 bases and J gave up 2 bases; unmatched junction bases: 3. Clones were read by immunoSEQ multiplex PCR, and TCRdb kept only the in-frame ones, dropping some. The sample lists under 80,000 clones; around 90% were seen once. The source material was CD4+ or CD8+ T cells sorted from blood, sampled in a trial of the OX40 agonist ivuxolimab. The TCR comes from an adult with an advanced solid tumor such as melanoma, head and neck, liver or kidney cancer. The rearrangement uses TRBV2 and TRBJ2-5; 7 positions agree with TRBD1. The CDR3 here is CARRDSQETQYF. The CDR3 DNA reads TGTGCCAGAAGGGACAGTCAAGAGACCCAGTACTTC.